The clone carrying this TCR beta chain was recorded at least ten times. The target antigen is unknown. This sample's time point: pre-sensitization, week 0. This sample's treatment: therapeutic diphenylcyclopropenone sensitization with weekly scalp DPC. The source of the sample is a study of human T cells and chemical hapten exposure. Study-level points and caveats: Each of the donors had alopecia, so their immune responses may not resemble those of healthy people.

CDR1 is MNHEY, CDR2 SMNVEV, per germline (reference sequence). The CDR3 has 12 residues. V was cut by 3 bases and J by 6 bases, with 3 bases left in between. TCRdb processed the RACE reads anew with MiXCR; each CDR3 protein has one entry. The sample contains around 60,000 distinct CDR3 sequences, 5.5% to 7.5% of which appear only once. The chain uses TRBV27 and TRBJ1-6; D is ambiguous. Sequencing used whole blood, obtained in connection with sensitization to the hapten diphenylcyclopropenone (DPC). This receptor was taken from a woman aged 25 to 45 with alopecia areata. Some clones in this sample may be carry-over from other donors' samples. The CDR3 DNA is TGTGCCAGCAGTTTTAGTAATTCACCCCTCCACTTT. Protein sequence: CASSFSNSPLHF.